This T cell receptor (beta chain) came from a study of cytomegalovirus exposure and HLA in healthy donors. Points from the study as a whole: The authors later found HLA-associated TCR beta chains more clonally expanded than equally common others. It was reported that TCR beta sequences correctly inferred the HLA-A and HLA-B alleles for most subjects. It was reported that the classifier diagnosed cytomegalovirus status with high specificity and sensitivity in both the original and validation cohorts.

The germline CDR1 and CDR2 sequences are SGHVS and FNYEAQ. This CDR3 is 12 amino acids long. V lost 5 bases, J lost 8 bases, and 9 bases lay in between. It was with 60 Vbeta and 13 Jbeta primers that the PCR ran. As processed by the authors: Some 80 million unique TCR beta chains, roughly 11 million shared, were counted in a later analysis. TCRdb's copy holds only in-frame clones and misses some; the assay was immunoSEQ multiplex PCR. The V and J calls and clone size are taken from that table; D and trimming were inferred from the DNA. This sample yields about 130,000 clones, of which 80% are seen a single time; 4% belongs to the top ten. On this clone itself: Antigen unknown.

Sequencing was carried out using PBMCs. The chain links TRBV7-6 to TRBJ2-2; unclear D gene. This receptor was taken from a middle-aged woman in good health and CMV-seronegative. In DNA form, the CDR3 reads TGTGCCAGCAGCAAGAGCTCGGGGGAGCTGTTTTTT. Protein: CASSKSSGELFF.